The 28 T cell receptor beta chains listed next were all sequenced from one sample in a study of cytomegalovirus exposure and HLA in healthy donors. It was with 60 Vbeta and 13 Jbeta primers that the PCR ran. The data were produced by immunoSEQ multiplex PCR, yet TCRdb's version contains in-frame clones alone and is incomplete. The top ten clones hold about 2.2% of a sample with 110,000 to 150,000 clones, around 70% of them seen once. Sequenced material: PBMCs. Receptors were obtained from a woman aged 55-69 years in good health and CMV-seropositive.

V gene TRBV6-6 combines with J gene TRBJ2-7; TRBD2 is a possible D gene (7 bases). The CDR3 contains 15 residues. Trimming pared 0 bases from V and 2 bases from J, leaving 11 bases between. Germline V gene lookup returns CDR1 MNHNY and CDR2 SVGAGI (reference sequence). CDR3 region: CASSYSRGGPYEQYF. CDR3 bases: TGTGCCAGCAGTTACTCGCGCGGGGGCCCCTACGAGCAGTACTTC.

This rearrangement joins TRBV7-6 to TRBJ1-3, with 8 bases fitting TRBD1. Germline lookup yields CDR1 SGHVS and CDR2 FNYEAQ. The junction had 7 bases not matched to a gene; V was cut back by 5 bases and J by 1 base. The CDR3 totals 16 residues. In DNA form, the CDR3 reads TGTGCCAGCAGCATTGGACAGGGAGAATCTGGAAACACCATATATTTT. This gives the protein CASSIGQGESGNTIYF.

This clone was detected only once. The chain combines TRBV18 with TRBJ2-1; D remains unclear. Germline CDR1 is KGHSH and CDR2 is LQKENI. There are 14 residues in the CDR3. The ends were cut back, 3 bases at V and 0 bases at J, with 6 bases in the middle. CDR3 DNA sequence: TGTGCCAGCTCACCCCTAAGCTCCTACAATGAGCAGTTCTTC. This translates into CASSPLSSYNEQFF.

The chain couples TRBV19 to TRBJ2-5; 7 bases agree with TRBD1. J lost 1 base, V lost 6 bases, and 5 bases had no gene match. Germline values: CDR1 LNHDA, CDR2 SQIVND (reference sequence). This CDR3 comprises 14 residues. CDR3 amino acids: CASSADRRQETQYF. Written as DNA, the CDR3 is TGTGCCAGTAGCGCGGACAGGCGCCAAGAGACCCAGTACTTC.

The V call is TRBV6-4, the J call TRBJ2-1; D might be TRBD2 (6 bases). The germline V and J ends were trimmed by 0 bases and 5 bases, with 11 bases remaining between them. In germline, CDR1 is MRHNA, CDR2 SNTAGT. There are 15 residues in the CDR3. CDR3 sequence reads: CASSDSILANNEQFF. The DNA of the CDR3 is TGTGCCAGCAGTGACTCGATTCTAGCGAACAATGAGCAGTTCTTC.

The V and J genes are TRBV2 and TRBJ1-2, with 8 nucleotides matching TRBD1. The V gene's germline CDR1 is SNHLY and CDR2 FYNNEI. With V trimmed by 4 bases and J by 7 bases, 2 bases remained unmatched. The CDR3 is 12 residues long. The CDR3 DNA reads TGTGCCAGCAGTGGAGACAGGGGTGGCTACACCTTC. Amino acids: CASSGDRGGYTF.

The V and J genes are TRBV6-6 and TRBJ2-5; TRBD1 might be the D (6 bases). This CDR3 has 13 residues. CDR1 and CDR2 from the germline V gene are MNHNY and SVGAGI (reference sequence). V lost 8 bases and J lost 5, with 15 bases in between. The CDR3 DNA reads TGTGCCAGCGGACCAGGGGTTGTGGAGACCCAGTACTTC. Its protein is CASGPGVVETQYF.

In nucleotides, the CDR3 is TGTGCCAGCAGCATCGGGCGGGACCGCACAGATACGCAGTATTTT. It is translated as CASSIGRDRTDTQYF. The genes are TRBV7-2 and TRBJ2-3, with D possibly TRBD2 on 6 matching bases. This CDR3 contains 15 residues. The ends were cut back, 5 bases at V and 1 base at J, with 13 bases in the middle. Germline V CDR1 and CDR2: SGHTA, FQGNSA.

This chain joins TRBV9 and TRBJ2-1; the match to TRBD1 covers 7 bases. The germline V gene has CDR1 SGDLS and CDR2 YYNGEE. Trimming removed 3 bases from V and 0 bases from J; junction bases left unmatched: 6. The length of the CDR3 is 16 residues. Here the CDR3 DNA reads TGTGCCAGCAGCGCGTTACAGGGGAGCTCCTACAATGAGCAGTTCTTC. Protein sequence: CASSALQGSSYNEQFF. Supplemented by reference TRBV9 and TRBJ2-1, the full variable domain reads DSGVTQTPKHLITATGQRVTLRCSPRSGDLSVYWYQQSLDQGLQFLIQYYNGEERAKGNILERFSAQQFPDLHSELNLSSLELGDSALYFCASSALQGSSYNEQFFGPGTRLTVL.

The rearrangement links TRBV6-6 to TRBJ1-2, with 10 positions matching TRBD1. Germline-derived CDR1 and CDR2 are MNHNY and SVGAGI (reference sequence). This CDR3 contains 13 residues. The V segment lost 7 bases and the J segment 8 bases; nucleotides outside the gene matches: 7. DNA for the CDR3: TGTGCCAGCACCGCGGGACAGGGGTACGGCTACACCTTC. Translating it yields CASTAGQGYGYTF.

In its sample, this clone was seen a few times. The V call is TRBV6-5, the J call TRBJ1-2; D is undetermined. This CDR3 contains 15 residues. The V gene's germline CDR1 is MNHEY and CDR2 SVGAGI. The V end was cut by 2 bases, the J end by 4 bases, with 14 bases between. The CDR3: CASSYPTVTGYGYTF. The CDR3 nucleotides read TGTGCCAGCAGTTACCCTACAGTCACCGGCTATGGCTACACCTTC.

The chain has TRBV19 and TRBJ2-2, with 7 bases identical to TRBD2. This CDR3 is 14 amino acids long. The V gene end was trimmed by 4 bases and the J gene end by 7 bases; junction bases not matched to a gene: 6. Germline-derived CDR1 and CDR2 are LNHDA and SQIVND (reference sequence). CDR3 in DNA: TGTGCCAGTAGTAACGCGGGAGATCACGGGGAGCTGTTTTTT. This encodes CASSNAGDHGELFF.

This clone appeared a few times. The CDR3 bases are TGTGCCACCAGCAGAGAAAAGGGGATGAAAAACACTGAAGCTTTCTTT. Amino acids: CATSREKGMKNTEAFF. V gene TRBV15 combines with J gene TRBJ1-1; possible D gene TRBD1, 5 bases. V dropped 0 bases and J dropped 2 bases, with 13 bases sitting between them. The CDR3 consists of 16 residues. Germline assignment: CDR1 LNHNV and CDR2 YYDKDF (reference sequence).

This chain joins TRBV5-1 and TRBJ2-2; D unresolved. V lost 0 bases and J 4 bases, leaving 13 bases between the germline ends. Germline CDR1 reads SGHRS; CDR2 reads YFSETQ. The CDR3 length is 16 residues. CDR3 DNA: TGCGCCAGCAGCTTGGCCGAGAGACTCTCCACCGGGGAGCTGTTTTTT. Translating gives CASSLAERLSTGELFF.

The rearrangement links TRBV5-6 to TRBJ1-5; D unresolved. The V gene's germline CDR1 is SGHDT and CDR2 YYEEEE. Trimming removed 2 bases at V and 4 bases at J, with 10 bases between. CDR3 length equals 14 residues. In DNA form, the CDR3 reads TGTGCCAGCAGCTTTGGGAGGGCAAATCAGCCCCAGCATTTT. Amino acid sequence: CASSFGRANQPQHF.

The chain is built from TRBV10-3 and TRBJ2-7; D possibly corresponds to TRBD2 (5 bases). The germline CDR1 and CDR2 sequences are ENHRY and SYGVKD. The CDR3 is 14 amino acids. Between the trimmed V and J ends, which lost 5 bases and 4 bases, there was a span of 15 bases. The CDR3 loop reads CAISFPSGIYEQYF. Here the CDR3 DNA reads TGTGCCATCAGTTTTCCTTCGGGAATTTACGAGCAGTACTTC.

The genes are TRBV19 and TRBJ2-5, with D possibly being TRBD1 (5 bases). Deletions cut 4 bases from V and 5 bases from J, with 11 bases between. CDR1 and CDR2 (germline): LNHDA, SQIVND (reference sequence). The CDR3 consists of 13 residues. Here the CDR3 reads CASSTGRTETQYF. In DNA, the CDR3 is TGTGCCAGTAGTACAGGGCGGACCGAGACCCAGTACTTC.

This clone was counted a few times. V is TRBV6-6 and J is TRBJ1-1; 7 positions agree with TRBD1. The V gene's germline CDR1 is MNHNY and CDR2 SVGAGI (reference sequence). The CDR3 sequence is 16 residues long. V lost 2 bases and J lost 0; bases outside the gene matches: 6. The CDR3 reads CASSYGQDVMNTEAFF. In nucleotides, the CDR3 is TGTGCCAGCAGTTACGGACAGGATGTCATGAACACTGAAGCTTTCTTT.

This sequence joins TRBV29-1 and TRBJ2-1; 7 nucleotides line up with TRBD2. Per the germline V gene, CDR1 is SQVTM and CDR2 is ANQGSEA. This CDR3 is built from 13 residues. With 4 bases clipped from V and 7 bases from J, the junction kept 7 bases outside the gene matches. Here the CDR3 reads CSVVGGSTNEQFF. The DNA for the CDR3 is TGCAGCGTTGTGGGCGGGAGTACGAATGAGCAGTTCTTC.

As DNA, the CDR3 is TGCGCCAGCAGCTTTGGAGGCTACACAGATACGCAGTATTTT. Protein: CASSFGGYTDTQYF. The chain carries TRBV5-1 and TRBJ2-3; weak D call: TRBD2 (5 bases). Germline-derived CDR1 and CDR2 are SGHRS and YFSETQ. Trimming pared 2 bases from V and 2 bases from J, leaving 9 bases between. There are 14 residues in the CDR3.

The chain combines TRBV5-1 with TRBJ2-1; 7 bases are a match to TRBD2. V gave up 4 bases and J gave up 7 bases; unmatched junction bases: 14. This CDR3 has 16 amino acids. CDR1 is SGHRS and CDR2 is YFSETQ in the germline V gene. CDR3 DNA: TGCGCCAGCAGCACCTTAGCGGGTGGTTCCAGGAATGAGCAGTTCTTC. This sequence encodes CASSTLAGGSRNEQFF.

The chain employs TRBV28 and TRBJ1-4; no firm D call. Germline CDR1 reads MDHEN; CDR2 reads SYDVKM. V lost 2 bases and J 8 bases, leaving 9 bases between the germline ends. The CDR3 is 13 residues long. CDR3 in amino acids: CASSLPRWEKLFF. As DNA, the CDR3 is TGTGCCAGCAGTTTACCGAGATGGGAAAAACTGTTTTTT.

This chain joins TRBV6-7 and TRBJ2-5, with D perhaps matching TRBD2 (5 bases). TRBV6-7 is an open reading frame whose function is uncertain. This CDR3 region has 14 residues. V was cut by 5 bases and J by 3 bases, with 13 bases left in between. CDR3 region: CASSTNDGEETQYF. CDR3 bases: TGTGCCAGCAGTACCAACGACGGGGAAGAGACCCAGTACTTC.

V usage is TRBV19 and J usage is TRBJ2-1, with TRBD2 matching over 13 bases. The CDR3 extends over 17 amino acids. V gave up 6 bases and J gave up 4 bases; unmatched junction bases: 9. The V gene's germline CDR1 is LNHDA and CDR2 SQIVND (reference sequence). The CDR3 DNA is TGTGCCAGTAGCAAAGGGACTAGCGGGATCTTTTACAATGAGCAGTTCTTC. Residues: CASSKGTSGIFYNEQFF.

The rearrangement joins TRBV28 to TRBJ1-5; the D gene is possibly TRBD1 (6 bases). The germline gives CDR1 MDHEN, CDR2 SYDVKM. The CDR3 is 16 residues long. Trimming removed 6 bases from V and 7 bases from J, with 22 bases in between. Here the CDR3 reads CASSPPVDRLWQPQHF. CDR3 in DNA: TGTGCCAGCAGCCCCCCAGTAGACAGGCTTTGGCAGCCCCAGCATTTT.

The V and J genes are TRBV15 and TRBJ1-5; the match to TRBD1 covers 7 bases. Trimming cost V 1 base and J 11 bases; bases outside gene matches: 11. Germline CDR1 LNHNV, CDR2 YYDKDF (reference sequence). The CDR3 is 15 amino acids. CDR3 region: CATSRGQGGDTAQHF. The CDR3 DNA reads TGTGCCACCAGCAGAGGACAGGGTGGGGATACGGCCCAGCATTTT.

The chain employs TRBV5-1 and TRBJ1-1; unclear D gene. CDR1 and CDR2 (germline): SGHRS, YFSETQ. The CDR3 has 16 residues. V lost 0 bases and J lost 0, with 12 bases in between. DNA for the CDR3: TGCGCCAGCAGCTTGGTCCCGGGAACCCTGAACACTGAAGCTTTCTTT. Translated, it gives CASSLVPGTLNTEAFF. The full variable domain, its missing parts supplied by reference TRBV5-1 and TRBJ1-1, is KAGVTQTPRYLIKTRGQQVTLSCSPISGHRSVSWYQQTPGQGLQFLFEYFSETQRNKGNFPGRFSGRQFSNSRSEMNVSTLELGDSALYLCASSLVPGTLNTEAFFGQGTRLTVV.

V usage is TRBV9 and J usage is TRBJ1-3; a possible D gene is TRBD1 (5 bases). V was shortened by 5 bases and J by 0 bases, with 12 bases between the two germline ends. Per the germline V gene, CDR1 is SGDLS and CDR2 is YYNGEE. The CDR3 extends over 15 amino acids. The CDR3 sequence is CASSQQVVSGNTIYF. DNA of the CDR3: TGTGCCAGCAGTCAACAGGTAGTCTCTGGAAACACCATATATTTT.